Below, 21 T cell receptor beta chains from the same sample are listed, as sequenced in a study of blood T cell repertoires in COVID-19. Sequencing was performed with immunoSEQ multiplex PCR; in TCRdb, only in-frame clones are kept and a portion is missing. Here the sample spans around 150,000 clones, roughly 85% being singletons. Sequenced sample: peripheral blood. The receptors originated from a man in his 70s with acute or convalescent COVID-19.

The CDR3 loop is CASSIDLRNTEAFF. The CDR3 nucleotides read TGTGCCAGTAGTATAGATCTTAGGAACACTGAAGCTTTCTTT. The chain is built from TRBV19 and TRBJ1-1; no firm D call. From germline, CDR1 is LNHDA and CDR2 SQIVND (reference sequence). The CDR3 totals 14 residues. V was trimmed by 0 bases and J by 1 base, leaving 6 bases between them.

V gene TRBV27 combines with J gene TRBJ1-6; possibly TRBD1 for D (5 bases). Looked up from germline, CDR1 is MNHEY and CDR2 is SMNVEV (reference sequence). This CDR3 has 16 amino acids. The V end was cut by 5 bases, the J end by 8 bases, with 19 bases between. The CDR3 loop is CASSPRGGSAYSPLHF. CDR3 nucleotides: TGTGCCAGCAGTCCCCGGGGGGGGTCGGCGTATTCACCCCTCCACTTT.

The chain links TRBV7-2 to TRBJ1-2, with 11 bases identical to TRBD1. Trimming removed 1 base from V and 4 bases from J; junction bases left unmatched: 2. In germline, CDR1 is SGHTA, CDR2 FQGNSA. The CDR3 covers 15 residues. CDR3 amino acids: CASSLVGTGGYGYTF. CDR3 nucleotides: TGTGCCAGCAGCTTAGTGGGGACAGGGGGCTATGGCTACACCTTC.

CDR3 in amino acids: CASSPASSGRARSFF. The DNA of the CDR3 is TGTGCCAGCAGCCCCGCCAGTAGCGGGAGGGCACGATCTTTCTTC. The genes are TRBV28 and TRBJ2-1, with 11 bases identical to TRBD2. The germline V gene has CDR1 MDHEN and CDR2 SYDVKM. V shed 6 bases, J shed 16 bases, and the junction held 17 bases outside the gene matches. The CDR3 is made up of 15 amino acids. Full variable domain (outside the CDR3, taken from reference TRBV28 and TRBJ2-1): DVKVTQSSRYLVKRTGEKVFLECVQDMDHENMFWYRQDPGLGLRLIYFSYDVKMKEKGDIPEGYSVSREKKERFSLILESASTNQTSMYLCASSPASSGRARSFFGPGTRLTVL.

J is TRBJ1-2 and V is TRBV28; a weak D match, TRBD1 (6 bases). The V and J ends lost 6 bases and 7 bases respectively, with 21 bases between them. Germline V gives CDR1 MDHEN, CDR2 SYDVKM. The CDR3 has 15 amino acids. The CDR3 DNA sequence: TGTGCCAGCAGCAGCGGGGGTCAGGGGATCTCTGGCTACACCTTC. It is translated as CASSSGGQGISGYTF.

The CDR3 DNA follows: TGTGCCAGCAGTTTAGTGGGGGGGGGCTTAGAGACCCAGTACTTC. It specifies CASSLVGGGLETQYF. The chain has TRBV28 and TRBJ2-5; possibly TRBD2 for D (7 bases). The germline V gene encodes CDR1 MDHEN and CDR2 SYDVKM. The CDR3 covers 15 residues. Trimming cost V 2 bases and J 4 bases, with 14 bases left between them.

This chain uses TRBV3-1 (or the pseudogene TRBV3-2) with TRBJ2-1; 16 positions agree with TRBD2. With 1 base clipped from V and 9 bases from J, the junction kept 6 bases outside the gene matches. Looked up from germline, CDR1 is LGHDT and CDR2 is YNNKEL (reference sequence). The CDR3 has 17 amino acids. The CDR3 bases are TGTGCCAGCAGCCAAGCGGGGACTAGCGGGAGGGCGGTTGAGCAGTTCTTC. Its protein is CASSQAGTSGRAVEQFF.

The chain links TRBV29-1 to TRBJ2-5; 10 bases align to TRBD1. The CDR3 runs 14 residues. CDR1 and CDR2 from the germline V gene are SQVTM and ANQGSEA. With V trimmed by 2 bases and J by 5 bases, 5 bases remained unmatched. For the CDR3, the DNA is TGCAGCGTTGAAACGGACAGGGGGTCTGAGACCCAGTACTTC. Encoded protein: CSVETDRGSETQYF.

The V gene is TRBV7-2, the J gene TRBJ2-1; 8 bases align to TRBD2. V lost 5 bases to trimming and J lost 3 bases; unmatched junction nucleotides: 6. Germline V gives CDR1 SGHTA, CDR2 FQGNSA. The CDR3 sequence is 15 residues long. The CDR3 DNA follows: TGTGCCAGCAGCCCAGGACTAGCAAACTACAATGAGCAGTTCTTC. Its translation is CASSPGLANYNEQFF.

V gene TRBV7-2 combines with J gene TRBJ2-7; 8 bases are a match to TRBD1. V lost 5 bases, J lost 5 bases, and 8 bases stayed unmatched. There are 14 residues in the CDR3. Germline-derived CDR1 and CDR2 are SGHTA and FQGNSA. Written as DNA, the CDR3 is TGTGCCAGCAGCCCCCGGACAGGGTACAACGAGCAGTACTTC. This encodes CASSPRTGYNEQYF.

The V gene is TRBV11-2, the J gene TRBJ2-7; D ambiguous. Trimming removed 2 bases from V and 0 bases from J, with 14 bases in between. Germline assignment: CDR1 SGHAT and CDR2 FQNNGV. The CDR3 is 16 amino acids. The CDR3 is CASSLNPRGSSYEQYF. Here the CDR3 DNA reads TGTGCCAGCAGCTTAAACCCCCGCGGCAGCTCCTACGAGCAGTACTTC.

This chain joins TRBV5-1 and TRBJ1-1, with D tentatively TRBD1 (6 bases). CDR3 length: 15 residues. The V end was cut by 0 bases, the J end by 1 base, with 10 bases between. CDR1 is SGHRS and CDR2 is YFSETQ in the germline V gene. CDR3 sequence: CASSLAPTGNTEAFF. The DNA of the CDR3 is TGCGCCAGCAGCTTGGCCCCGACAGGGAACACTGAAGCTTTCTTT.

This sequence joins TRBV19 and TRBJ2-5, with 12 bases that match TRBD2. CDR3 length equals 16 residues. Germline V gene sequence: CDR1 LNHDA, CDR2 SQIVND (reference sequence). The ends lost 2 bases at V and 3 bases at J; junction bases unmatched: 4. The CDR3 reads CASSIQLAGGKETQYF. The DNA for the CDR3 is TGTGCCAGTAGTATACAACTAGCGGGAGGCAAAGAGACCCAGTACTTC.

The chain employs TRBV7-3 and TRBJ1-1; 8 nucleotides match TRBD1. The CDR3 consists of 13 residues. Germline lookup yields CDR1 SGHTA and CDR2 FQGTGA. V dropped 5 bases and J dropped 4; count of bases not matched to a gene: 3. The CDR3 spells CASSEDRATEAFF. CDR3 coding DNA: TGTGCCAGCAGCGAGGACAGGGCCACTGAAGCTTTCTTT. The variable domain in full, with the rest retrieved from reference TRBV7-3 and TRBJ1-1, is GAGVSQTPSNKVTEKGKYVELRCDPISGHTALYWYRQSLGQGPEFLIYFQGTGAADDSGLPNDRFFAVRPEGSVSTLKIQRTERGDSAVYLCASSEDRATEAFFGQGTRLTVV.

This chain uses TRBV7-9 with TRBJ2-1; 13 positions agree with TRBD2. V was pared by 3 bases and J by 4 bases, with 3 bases of the junction left unmatched. Germline values: CDR1 SEHNR, CDR2 FQNEAQ (reference sequence). The CDR3 runs to 16 residues. As DNA, the CDR3 is TGTGCCAGCAGCTTGGGGACTAGCGGGGCATACAATGAGCAGTTCTTC. Its translation is CASSLGTSGAYNEQFF. The variable domain in full, completed from reference TRBV7-9 and TRBJ2-1, reads DTGVSQNPRHKITKRGQNVTFRCDPISEHNRLYWYRQTLGQGPEFLTYFQNEAQLEKSRLLSDRFSAERPKGSFSTLEIQRTEQGDSAMYLCASSLGTSGAYNEQFFGPGTRLTVL.

The chain uses TRBV5-1 and TRBJ2-1, with 8 nucleotides matching TRBD1. This CDR3 contains 15 residues. V was pared by 0 bases and J by 9 bases, with 8 bases of the junction left unmatched. The germline V gene encodes CDR1 SGHRS and CDR2 YFSETQ. The CDR3, as DNA: TGCGCCAGCAGCTTGGCATTTAGTACAGGGGGTGAGCAGTTCTTC. Encoded protein: CASSLAFSTGGEQFF. The whole variable domain, remainder taken from reference TRBV5-1 and TRBJ2-1, is KAGVTQTPRYLIKTRGQQVTLSCSPISGHRSVSWYQQTPGQGLQFLFEYFSETQRNKGNFPGRFSGRQFSNSRSEMNVSTLELGDSALYLCASSLAFSTGGEQFFGPGTRLTVL.

The chain uses TRBV25-1 and TRBJ1-1; maybe TRBD1 (5 bases). CDR1 MGHDK and CDR2 SYGVNS come from the germline V gene. Trimming took off 8 bases at V and 5 bases at J, with 9 bases between the two ends. This CDR3 is built from 11 residues. CDR3 sequence reads: CASLGGTEAFF. The CDR3 nucleotides read TGTGCCAGCCTTGGGGGGACTGAAGCTTTCTTT.

This sequence joins TRBV25-1 and TRBJ2-4, with 8 bases that match TRBD1. Trimming removed 3 bases from V and 1 base from J; junction bases left unmatched: 5. The CDR3 contains 16 residues. Germline CDR1 and CDR2: MGHDK and SYGVNS. The CDR3 protein is CASSDRGRGAKNIQYF. The CDR3 region has the DNA TGTGCCAGCAGTGACAGGGGGCGAGGTGCCAAAAACATTCAGTACTTC.

The chain couples TRBV19 to TRBJ1-2; 10 positions agree with TRBD1. After removal of 7 bases from V and 5 bases from J, the junction contained 7 bases not matched to a gene. From germline, CDR1 is LNHDA and CDR2 SQIVND (reference sequence). The length of the CDR3 is 14 residues. CDR3 region: CASNRQGAWYGYTF. In DNA, the CDR3 is TGTGCCAGTAACAGACAGGGGGCCTGGTATGGCTACACCTTC.

Of note for this clone: Additional DNA sequences in this sample encode the identical CDR3. V gene TRBV7-3 combines with J gene TRBJ1-1; D is unresolved. CDR1 is SGHTA, CDR2 FQGTGA, per germline. Trimming took off 2 bases at V and 1 base at J, with 5 bases between the two ends. The CDR3 runs to 13 residues. CDR3 nucleotides: TGTGCCAGCAGCTTATCCGGGAACACTGAAGCTTTCTTT. This sequence encodes CASSLSGNTEAFF.

This clone appeared many times. The CDR3 DNA is TGTGCCACCAGCAGAGGGCTCGCGGGACCATACAATGAGCAGTTCTTC. This codes for CATSRGLAGPYNEQFF. This chain links TRBV15 with TRBJ2-1, with D tentatively TRBD2 (6 bases). V was pared by 1 base and J by 4 bases, with 14 bases between. This CDR3 has 16 residues. Germline values: CDR1 LNHNV, CDR2 YYDKDF (reference sequence). Based on the CDR3 plus reference TRBV15 and TRBJ2-1, the full variable domain is DAMVIQNPRYQVTQFGKPVTLSCSQTLNHNVMYWYQQKSSQAPKLLFHYYDKDFNNEADTPDNFQSRRPNTSFCFLDIRSPGLGDTAMYLCATSRGLAGPYNEQFFGPGTRLTVL.